This T cell receptor beta chain stems from a study of OX40 agonist ivuxolimab in advanced cancers. The ends were cut back, 5 bases at V and 1 base at J, with 14 bases in the middle. This CDR3 has 15 amino acids. Per the germline V gene, CDR1 is LNHNV and CDR2 is YYDKDF (reference sequence). The table came from immunoSEQ multiplex PCR; TCRdb's copy has only in-frame clones and leaves some out. Of tens of thousands of clones in the sample, about 88% were seen once. The chain uses TRBV15 and TRBJ1-1; D gene uncertain. The starting material was CD4+ or CD8+ T cells sorted from blood, obtained in a trial of the OX40 agonist ivuxolimab. This TCR came from an adult with an advanced solid tumor such as melanoma, head and neck, liver or kidney cancer. CDR3 loop: CATSGDGLQNTEAFF. CDR3 sequence (DNA): TGTGCCACCAGCGGTGACGGTTTGCAGAACACTGAAGCTTTCTTT.